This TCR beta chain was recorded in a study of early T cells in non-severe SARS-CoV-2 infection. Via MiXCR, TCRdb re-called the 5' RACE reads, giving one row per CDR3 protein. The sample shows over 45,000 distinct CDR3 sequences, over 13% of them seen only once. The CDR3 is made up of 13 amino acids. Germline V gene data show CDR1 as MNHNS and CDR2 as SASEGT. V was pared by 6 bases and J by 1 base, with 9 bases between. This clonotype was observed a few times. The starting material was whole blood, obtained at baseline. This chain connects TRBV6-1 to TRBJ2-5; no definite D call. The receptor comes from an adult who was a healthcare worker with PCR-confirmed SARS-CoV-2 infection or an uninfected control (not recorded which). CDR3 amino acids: CASRRRIQETQYF. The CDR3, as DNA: TGTGCCAGCAGGAGAAGGATCCAAGAGACCCAGTACTTC.